A selection of T cell receptor beta chains follows, all from one sample in a study of T cell responses to AZD1222 COVID-19 vaccine. Profiled with immunoSEQ multiplex PCR; TCRdb holds only in-frame clones, not every one. The top ten hold about 31% of the sample, which has 84,000 or so clones, approximately 92% seen once. The sequenced sample was peripheral blood, obtained on day 0 of AZD1222 vaccination. All receptors come from an adult in good health. The CDR3 runs from the conserved cysteine through the conserved F or W. A D gene is named only where the DNA matches it firmly. Clone size is stated in some rows and not others, as once, few, many or a class when expanded.

D: TRBD2
V: TRBV4-2
J: TRBJ2-1
size: -
DNA: TGTGCCAGCAGCCAAGGACTAGCGGTAGACAATGAGCAGTTCTTC
CDR3: CASSQGLAVDNEQFF

D: TRBD1
V: TRBV2
J: TRBJ1-2
size: -
DNA: TGTGCCAGCAGTCCGGGACAGAACTATGGCTACACCTTC
CDR3: CASSPGQNYGYTF

D: -
V: TRBV10-3
J: TRBJ2-5
size: -
DNA: TGTGCCATCAGTGCGAGGGTCGAAGAGACCCAGTACTTC
CDR3: CAISARVEETQYF

D: -
V: TRBV7-2
J: TRBJ1-3
size: -
DNA: TGTGCCAGCAGCTTAAGGTTCTCTGGAAACACCATATATTTT
CDR3: CASSLRFSGNTIYF

D: -
V: TRBV11-2
J: TRBJ2-5
size: once
DNA: TGTGCCAGCAGCTCCCTCCGGTACCAAGAGACCCAGTACTTC
CDR3: CASSSLRYQETQYF

D: -
V: TRBV11-2
J: TRBJ2-7
size: -
DNA: TGTGCCAGCAGCTTAGCCCTAGGACAGTTAGGCTCCTACGAGCAGTACTTC
CDR3: CASSLALGQLGSYEQYF

D: TRBD1
V: TRBV18
J: TRBJ1-1
size: -
DNA: TGTGCCAGCTCACCGGGCAGGGGGAGCACTGAAGCTTTCTTT
CDR3: CASSPGRGSTEAFF

D: -
V: TRBV1
J: TRBJ2-5
size: -
DNA: TGCACCAGCAGCCAAGATCTGGACAGACAAGAGACCCAGTACTTC
CDR3: CTSSQDLDRQETQYF

D: TRBD1
V: TRBV19
J: TRBJ1-5
size: -
DNA: TGTGCCAGCAGGGACAGGGGTATCAATCAGCCCCAGCATTTT
CDR3: CASRDRGINQPQHF

D: TRBD2
V: TRBV11-3
J: TRBJ2-1
size: -
DNA: TGTGCCAGCAGCTTTGGACTAGCTGGTGAGCAGTTCTTC
CDR3: CASSFGLAGEQFF

D: -
V: TRBV2
J: TRBJ1-1
size: few
DNA: TGTGCCAGCAGGTACGAGAACACTGAAGCTTTCTTT
CDR3: CASRYENTEAFF

D: -
V: TRBV7-9
J: TRBJ2-7
size: -
DNA: TGTGCCAGCAGCTTAGGGACGGGGGCGAAGGGCGGAGAGCAGTACTTC
CDR3: CASSLGTGAKGGEQYF

D: TRBD1
V: TRBV19
J: TRBJ1-4
size: -
DNA: TGTGCCAGTAGGGACAGGGGTCGGACTAATGAAAAACTGTTTTTT
CDR3: CASRDRGRTNEKLFF

D: -
V: TRBV4-1
J: TRBJ2-7
size: -
DNA: TGCGCCAGCAGCCAAATAGGGGGAGAGCAGTACTTC
CDR3: CASSQIGGEQYF

D: TRBD1
V: TRBV11-2
J: TRBJ1-1
size: -
DNA: TGTGCCAGCAGCATAACACGGGACAGCCCCACTGAAGCTTTCTTT
CDR3: CASSITRDSPTEAFF

D: -
V: TRBV19
J: TRBJ1-5
size: -
DNA: TGTGCCAGTAGTATGGGGGGTGCCTATAGCAATCAGCCCCAGCATTTT
CDR3: CASSMGGAYSNQPQHF

D: -
V: TRBV28
J: TRBJ2-7
size: -
DNA: TGTGCCAGCAGTCCCGACGGCCCCTACGAGCAGTACTTC
CDR3: CASSPDGPYEQYF

D: -
V: TRBV24-1
J: TRBJ1-5
size: once
DNA: TGTGCCACCAGTGATTTTCAGCCCCAGCATTTT
CDR3: CATSDFQPQHF

D: -
V: TRBV5-1
J: TRBJ2-2
size: -
DNA: TGCGCCAGCAGCGGTGGGAACACCGGGGAGCTGTTTTTT
CDR3: CASSGGNTGELFF

D: TRBD2
V: TRBV6-2/TRBV6-3
J: TRBJ2-3
size: -
DNA: TGTGCCAGCAGGCCTGTTGGCGCCTGGCGGGAGGCCGTACGAAACACAGATACGCAGTATTTT
CDR3: CASRPVGAWREAVRNTDTQYF

D: -
V: TRBV19
J: TRBJ1-6
size: -
DNA: TGTGCCAGTAGTATAGCAGGGGCTCGCGGCTATAATTCACCCCTCCACTTT
CDR3: CASSIAGARGYNSPLHF

D: TRBD1
V: TRBV28
J: TRBJ2-1
size: -
DNA: TGTGCCAGCAGTCCCCTTCTTCGGGACAGCTACAATGAGCAGTTCTTC
CDR3: CASSPLLRDSYNEQFF

D: -
V: TRBV2
J: TRBJ2-5
size: -
DNA: TGTGCCAGCAGTGTACGAAATACCCAGTACTTC
CDR3: CASSVRNTQYF

D: -
V: TRBV5-4
J: TRBJ2-2
size: -
DNA: TGTGCCAGCAGCTTGGGCGGTAACACCGGGGAGCTGTTTTTT
CDR3: CASSLGGNTGELFF

D: TRBD2
V: TRBV6-6
J: TRBJ2-2
size: -
DNA: TGTGCCAGCAGTCGCGGACTAGCGGGAGGGCCGGCCGGGGAGCTGTTTTTT
CDR3: CASSRGLAGGPAGELFF

D: -
V: TRBV6-4
J: TRBJ2-2
size: few
DNA: TGTGCCAGCAGTGACGGTGGACAGAACACCGGGGAGCTGTTTTTT
CDR3: CASSDGGQNTGELFF

D: -
V: TRBV29-1
J: TRBJ2-5
size: -
DNA: TGCAGCGCCCACCCCACTACTACTAGTGGGGAGACCCAGTACTTC
CDR3: CSAHPTTTSGETQYF

D: TRBD1
V: TRBV14
J: TRBJ2-7
size: -
DNA: TGTGCCAGCAGCCGTATCAGGGGGTCGGCTTACGAGCAGTACTTC
CDR3: CASSRIRGSAYEQYF

D: TRBD1
V: TRBV18
J: TRBJ2-7
size: -
DNA: TGTGCCAGCTCAGACACAGGGGCCGAGCAGTACTTC
CDR3: CASSDTGAEQYF

D: TRBD2
V: TRBV5-1
J: TRBJ2-1
size: -
DNA: TGCGCCAGCAGCCCGCAGGGAACTAGCGGGAGTGTTCATGAGCAGTTCTTC
CDR3: CASSPQGTSGSVHEQFF

D: TRBD1
V: TRBV19
J: TRBJ1-4
size: -
DNA: TGTGCCAGTAGAATGACAGGGGGAAGTGAAAAACTGTTTTTT
CDR3: CASRMTGGSEKLFF

D: -
V: TRBV3-1/TRBV3-2
J: TRBJ2-7
size: -
DNA: TGTGCCAGCAGCCAAGGTTGGGGGTCCTACGAGCAGTACTTC
CDR3: CASSQGWGSYEQYF

D: TRBD1
V: TRBV2
J: TRBJ1-1
size: -
DNA: TGTGCCAGCCTGGACAGGGATAACACTGAAGCTTTCTTT
CDR3: CASLDRDNTEAFF

D: -
V: TRBV6-5
J: TRBJ1-3
size: -
DNA: TGTGCCAGCAGGCAACTTGGAAACACCATATATTTT
CDR3: CASRQLGNTIYF

D: -
V: TRBV3-1/TRBV3-2
J: TRBJ1-1
size: -
DNA: TGTGCCAGCAGCCAAAGAGAAGTCTTGAACACTGAAGCTTTCTTT
CDR3: CASSQREVLNTEAFF

D: -
V: TRBV11-3
J: TRBJ1-2
size: -
DNA: TGTGCCAGCAGCCTTAACTATGGCTACACCTTC
CDR3: CASSLNYGYTF

D: -
V: TRBV6-2/TRBV6-3
J: TRBJ2-1
size: -
DNA: TGTGCCAGCAGCCTCAACCCCCTCACTAGAAACAATGAGCAGTTCTTC
CDR3: CASSLNPLTRNNEQFF

D: -
V: TRBV19
J: TRBJ2-7
size: -
DNA: TGTGCCAGTAGTATAGGAATCGGACCCTACGAGCAGTACTTC
CDR3: CASSIGIGPYEQYF

D: TRBD1
V: TRBV28
J: TRBJ2-7
size: -
DNA: TGTGCCAGCAGGAGCCCCGACAGGGGATCCTACGAGCAGTACTTC
CDR3: CASRSPDRGSYEQYF

D: -
V: TRBV14
J: TRBJ2-5
size: -
DNA: TGTGCCAGCAGTTACAGGGTGGAAGAGACCCAGTACTTC
CDR3: CASSYRVEETQYF

D: TRBD1
V: TRBV7-2
J: TRBJ1-2
size: -
DNA: TGTGCCAGCAGCTTAGGGGACAGGGTCTATGGCTACACCTTC
CDR3: CASSLGDRVYGYTF

D: -
V: TRBV11-2
J: TRBJ1-2
size: -
DNA: TGTGCCAGCAGCCCAGGGCCCCTCTCATATGGCTACACCTTC
CDR3: CASSPGPLSYGYTF

D: TRBD1
V: TRBV29-1
J: TRBJ1-2
size: -
DNA: TGCAGCGCCGCAGAAGGGGGCGCGGGCTATGGCTACACCTTC
CDR3: CSAAEGGAGYGYTF

D: TRBD1
V: TRBV9
J: TRBJ1-4
size: -
DNA: TGTGCCAGCAGCGTCCAGGGGGGCGGTAAAAAACTGTTTTTT
CDR3: CASSVQGGGKKLFF

D: -
V: TRBV2
J: TRBJ2-5
size: -
DNA: TGTGCCAGCAGGTCGGAGGGAGAGACCCAGTACTTC
CDR3: CASRSEGETQYF

D: -
V: TRBV28
J: TRBJ1-5
size: -
DNA: TGTGCCAGCAGCGCGGAGGGCTCCGGAGTTCGGCCCCAGCATTTT
CDR3: CASSAEGSGVRPQHF

D: TRBD1
V: TRBV3-1/TRBV3-2
J: TRBJ1-1
size: -
DNA: TGTGCCAGCAGCCTCCGAGACAGGGGTCTTGACACTGAAGCTTTCTTT
CDR3: CASSLRDRGLDTEAFF

D: TRBD1
V: TRBV28
J: TRBJ1-5
size: -
DNA: TGTGCCAGCAGCCTCGACAGGGACTTTCGGCCCCAGCATTTT
CDR3: CASSLDRDFRPQHF

D: -
V: TRBV19
J: TRBJ2-5
size: -
DNA: TGTGCCAGTAGTATTTACCGGGGACGCCAAGAGACCCAGTACTTC
CDR3: CASSIYRGRQETQYF

D: TRBD2
V: TRBV7-2
J: TRBJ2-1
size: -
DNA: TGTGCCAGCAGCCCGGGACTAGCGGGATACAATGAGCAGTTCTTC
CDR3: CASSPGLAGYNEQFF